This TCR beta chain was documented in a study of control samples from healthy donors and cancer patients. The V gene's germline CDR1 is GTSNPN and CDR2 SVGIG (reference sequence). The CDR3 spans 14 residues. V lost 0 bases and J lost 6, with 9 bases in between. Clones were read by immunoSEQ multiplex PCR, and TCRdb kept only the in-frame ones, dropping some. The sample has some 130,000 clones, roughly 91% seen once. The TCR sequence derives from a man aged 45-65 years with head and neck cancer. The chain is built from TRBV30 and TRBJ1-6; D is possibly TRBD1 (5 bases). The sequencing input was PBMCs. The CDR3 is CAWSVMTANSPLHF. For the CDR3, the DNA is TGTGCCTGGAGTGTAATGACAGCTAATTCACCCCTCCACTTT.